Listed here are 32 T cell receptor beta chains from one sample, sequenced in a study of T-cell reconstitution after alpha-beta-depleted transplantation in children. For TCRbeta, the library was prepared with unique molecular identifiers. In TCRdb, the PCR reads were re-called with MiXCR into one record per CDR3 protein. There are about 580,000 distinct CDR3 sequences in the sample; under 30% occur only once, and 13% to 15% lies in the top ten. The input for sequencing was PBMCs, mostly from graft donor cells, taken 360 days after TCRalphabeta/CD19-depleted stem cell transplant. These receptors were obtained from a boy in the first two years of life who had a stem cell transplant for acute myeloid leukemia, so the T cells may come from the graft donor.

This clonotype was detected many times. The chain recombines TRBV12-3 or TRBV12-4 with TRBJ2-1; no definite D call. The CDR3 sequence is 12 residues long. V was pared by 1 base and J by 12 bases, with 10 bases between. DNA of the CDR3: TGTGCCAGCAGTTTAGGGGGTGGGCCGCAGTTCTTC. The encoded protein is CASSLGGGPQFF.

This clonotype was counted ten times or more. The CDR3 is CASSTQGADGYTF. In DNA form, the CDR3 reads TGTGCCAGCAGTACACAGGGGGCGGATGGCTACACCTTC. The genes are TRBV12-3 or TRBV12-4 and TRBJ1-2; TRBD1 agrees at 9 bases. Losses at the gene ends were 5 bases for V and 6 bases for J; bases not matched to a gene: 4. This CDR3 has 13 residues.

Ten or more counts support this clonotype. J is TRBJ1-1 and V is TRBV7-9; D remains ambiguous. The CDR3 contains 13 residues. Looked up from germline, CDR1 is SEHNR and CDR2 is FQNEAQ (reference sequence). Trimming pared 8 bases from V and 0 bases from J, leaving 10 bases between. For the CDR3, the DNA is TGTGCCAGCGGCGACTTTATGAACACTGAAGCTTTCTTT. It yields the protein CASGDFMNTEAFF.

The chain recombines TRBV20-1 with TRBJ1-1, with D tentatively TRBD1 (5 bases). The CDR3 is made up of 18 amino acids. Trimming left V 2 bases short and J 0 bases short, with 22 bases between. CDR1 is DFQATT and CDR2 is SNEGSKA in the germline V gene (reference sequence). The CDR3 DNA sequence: TGCAGTGCTAGAAGGGCGGCAGGGAGAGTCCAGATGAACACTGAAGCTTTCTTT. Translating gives CSARRAAGRVQMNTEAFF.

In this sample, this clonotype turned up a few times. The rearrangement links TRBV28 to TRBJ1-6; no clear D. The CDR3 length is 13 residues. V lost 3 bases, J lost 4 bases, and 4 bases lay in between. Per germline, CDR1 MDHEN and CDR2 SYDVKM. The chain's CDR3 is CASSFPYNSPLHF. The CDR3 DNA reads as TGTGCCAGCAGTTTCCCTTATAATTCACCCCTCCACTTT.

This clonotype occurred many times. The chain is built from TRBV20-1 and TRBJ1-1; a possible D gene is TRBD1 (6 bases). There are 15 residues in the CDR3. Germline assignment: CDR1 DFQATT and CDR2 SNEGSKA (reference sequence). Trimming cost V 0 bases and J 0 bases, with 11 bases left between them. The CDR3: CSARDFRGLNTEAFF. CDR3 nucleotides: TGCAGTGCTAGAGATTTCAGGGGCTTGAACACTGAAGCTTTCTTT.

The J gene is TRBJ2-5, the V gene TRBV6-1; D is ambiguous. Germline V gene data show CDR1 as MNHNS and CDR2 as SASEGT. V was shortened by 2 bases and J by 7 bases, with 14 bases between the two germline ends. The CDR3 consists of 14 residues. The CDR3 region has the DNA TGTGCCAGCAGTGAATCCGGCCTCGTGGGGACCCAGTACTTC. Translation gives CASSESGLVGTQYF.

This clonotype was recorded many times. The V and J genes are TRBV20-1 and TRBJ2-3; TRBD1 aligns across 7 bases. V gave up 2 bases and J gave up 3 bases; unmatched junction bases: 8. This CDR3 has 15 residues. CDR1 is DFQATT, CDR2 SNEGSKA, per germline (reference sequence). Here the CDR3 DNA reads TGCAGTGCTAGATCCTACGGACAGGAGACAGATACGCAGTATTTT. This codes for CSARSYGQETDTQYF.

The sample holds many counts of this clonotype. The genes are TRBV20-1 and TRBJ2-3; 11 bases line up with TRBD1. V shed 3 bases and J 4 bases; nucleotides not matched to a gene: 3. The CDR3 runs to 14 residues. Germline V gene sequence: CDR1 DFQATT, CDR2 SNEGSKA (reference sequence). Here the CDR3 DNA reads TGCAGTGCTAGCCTGGACAGGGGGCCAGATACGCAGTATTTT. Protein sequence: CSASLDRGPDTQYF.

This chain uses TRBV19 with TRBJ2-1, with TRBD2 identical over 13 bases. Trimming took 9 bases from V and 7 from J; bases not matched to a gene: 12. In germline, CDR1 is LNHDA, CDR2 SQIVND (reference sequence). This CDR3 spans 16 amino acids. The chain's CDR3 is CASTNRLAGGLNEQFF. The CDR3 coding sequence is TGTGCCAGCACAAACCGACTAGCGGGGGGCTTAAATGAGCAGTTCTTC.

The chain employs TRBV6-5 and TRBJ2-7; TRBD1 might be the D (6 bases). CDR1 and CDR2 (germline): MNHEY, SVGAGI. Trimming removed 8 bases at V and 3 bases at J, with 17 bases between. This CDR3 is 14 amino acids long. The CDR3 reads CASSHIGQIYEQYF. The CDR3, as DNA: TGTGCCAGCTCGCATATCGGACAGATCTACGAGCAGTACTTC.

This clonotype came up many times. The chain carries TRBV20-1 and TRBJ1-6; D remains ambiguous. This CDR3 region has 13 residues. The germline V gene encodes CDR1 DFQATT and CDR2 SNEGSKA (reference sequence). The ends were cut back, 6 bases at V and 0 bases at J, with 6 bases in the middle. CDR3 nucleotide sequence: TGCAGTGCCGGGATCTCCTATAATTCACCCCTCCACTTT. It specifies CSAGISYNSPLHF.

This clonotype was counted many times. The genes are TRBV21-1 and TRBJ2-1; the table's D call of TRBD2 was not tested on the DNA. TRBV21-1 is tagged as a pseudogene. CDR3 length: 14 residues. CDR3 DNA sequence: TGTGCCAGCAGAATTAAGGGCCACTTCAATGAGCAGTTCTTC. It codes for CASRIKGHFNEQFF.

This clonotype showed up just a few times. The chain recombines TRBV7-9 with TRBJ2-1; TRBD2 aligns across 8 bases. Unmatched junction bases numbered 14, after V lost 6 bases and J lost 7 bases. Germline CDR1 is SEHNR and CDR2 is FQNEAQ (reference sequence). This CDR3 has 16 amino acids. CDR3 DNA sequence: TGTGCCAGCAGTCCCTATTCGACTAGCGCCTTGAATGAGCAGTTCTTC. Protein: CASSPYSTSALNEQFF.

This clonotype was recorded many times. DNA of the CDR3: TGTACGGAGGGGACAGACGCCTACAATGAGCAGTTCTTC. Translated: CTEGTDAYNEQFF. This chain connects TRBV12-5 to TRBJ2-1; the D gene is possibly TRBD1 (7 bases). This CDR3 spans 13 amino acids. Germline V gives CDR1 LGHNT, CDR2 FRNRAP.

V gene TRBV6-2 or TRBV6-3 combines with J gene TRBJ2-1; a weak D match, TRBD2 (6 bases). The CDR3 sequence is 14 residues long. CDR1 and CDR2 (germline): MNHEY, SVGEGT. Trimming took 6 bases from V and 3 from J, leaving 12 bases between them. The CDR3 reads CASSLSGRYNEQFF. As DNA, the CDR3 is TGTGCCAGCAGCCTTAGCGGACGCTACAATGAGCAGTTCTTC.

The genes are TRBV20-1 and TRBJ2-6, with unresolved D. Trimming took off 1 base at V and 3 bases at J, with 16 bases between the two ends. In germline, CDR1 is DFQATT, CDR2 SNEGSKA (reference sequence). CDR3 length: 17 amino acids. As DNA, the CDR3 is TGCAGTGCTAGAGTCGGGTACAGCCCTTTTGGGGCCAACGTCCTGACTTTC. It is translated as CSARVGYSPFGANVLTF.

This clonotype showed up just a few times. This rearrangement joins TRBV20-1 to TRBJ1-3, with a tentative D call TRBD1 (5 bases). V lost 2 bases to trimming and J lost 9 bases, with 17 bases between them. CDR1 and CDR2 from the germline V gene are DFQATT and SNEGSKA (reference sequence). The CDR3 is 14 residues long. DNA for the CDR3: TGCAGTGCTAGACCCCACCCCGGGACGGGCACCATATATTTT. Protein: CSARPHPGTGTIYF.

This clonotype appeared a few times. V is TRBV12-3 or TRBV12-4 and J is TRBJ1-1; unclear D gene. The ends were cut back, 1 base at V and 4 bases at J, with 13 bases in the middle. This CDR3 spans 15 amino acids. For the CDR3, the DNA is TGTGCCAGCAGTTTAGATCGGGATCTGGGCACTGAAGCTTTCTTT. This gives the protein CASSLDRDLGTEAFF.

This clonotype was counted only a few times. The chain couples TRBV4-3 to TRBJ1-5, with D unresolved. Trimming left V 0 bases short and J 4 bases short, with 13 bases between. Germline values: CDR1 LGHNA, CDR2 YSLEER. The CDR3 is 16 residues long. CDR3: CASSQDWVQPNQPQHF. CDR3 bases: TGCGCCAGCAGCCAAGATTGGGTGCAGCCTAATCAGCCCCAGCATTTT.

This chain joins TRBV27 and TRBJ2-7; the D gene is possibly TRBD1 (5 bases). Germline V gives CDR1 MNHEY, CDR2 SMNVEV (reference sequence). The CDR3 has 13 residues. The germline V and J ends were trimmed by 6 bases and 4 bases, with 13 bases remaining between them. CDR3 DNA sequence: TGTGCCAGCAGCTTGTCTAGGGGATACGAGCAGTACTTC. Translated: CASSLSRGYEQYF.

CDR3 coding DNA: TGCAGCGTTGGTGTCTACGCGGGGGGGCCCCAAGAGACCCAGTACTTC. Translated, it gives CSVGVYAGGPQETQYF. The V and J genes are TRBV29-1 and TRBJ2-5, with TRBD2 identical over 9 bases. Germline values: CDR1 SQVTM, CDR2 ANQGSEA. The CDR3 totals 16 residues. The V segment lost 4 bases and the J segment 1 base; nucleotides outside the gene matches: 10.

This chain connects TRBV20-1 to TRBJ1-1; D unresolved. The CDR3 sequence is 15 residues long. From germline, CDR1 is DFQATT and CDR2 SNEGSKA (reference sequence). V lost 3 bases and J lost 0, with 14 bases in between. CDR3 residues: CSASLGLGVNTEAFF. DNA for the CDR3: TGCAGTGCTAGTTTGGGGTTGGGAGTGAACACTGAAGCTTTCTTT.

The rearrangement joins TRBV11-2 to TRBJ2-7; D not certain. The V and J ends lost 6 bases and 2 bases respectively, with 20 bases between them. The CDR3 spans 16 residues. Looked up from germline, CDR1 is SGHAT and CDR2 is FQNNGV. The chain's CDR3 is CASRRSSVRIPYEQYF. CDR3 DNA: TGTGCCAGCAGACGATCCTCAGTAAGGATCCCCTACGAGCAGTACTTC.

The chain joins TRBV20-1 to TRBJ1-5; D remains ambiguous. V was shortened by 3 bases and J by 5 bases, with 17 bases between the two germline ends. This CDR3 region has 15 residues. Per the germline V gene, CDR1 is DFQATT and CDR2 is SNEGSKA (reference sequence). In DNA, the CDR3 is TGCAGTGCTAGTCCCTCGTTAGTCGGAGATCAGCCCCAGCATTTT. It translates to CSASPSLVGDQPQHF.

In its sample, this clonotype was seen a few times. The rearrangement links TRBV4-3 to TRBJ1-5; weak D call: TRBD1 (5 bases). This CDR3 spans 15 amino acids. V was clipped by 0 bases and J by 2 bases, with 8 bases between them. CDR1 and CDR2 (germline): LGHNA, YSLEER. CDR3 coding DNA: TGCGCCAGCAGCCAAGATTTGGGGCGCAATCAGCCCCAGCATTTT. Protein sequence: CASSQDLGRNQPQHF.

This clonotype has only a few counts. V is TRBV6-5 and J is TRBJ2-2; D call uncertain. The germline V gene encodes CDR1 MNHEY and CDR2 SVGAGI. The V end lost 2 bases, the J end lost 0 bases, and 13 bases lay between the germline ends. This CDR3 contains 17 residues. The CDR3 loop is CASSYPWPAPNTGELFF. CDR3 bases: TGTGCCAGCAGTTACCCCTGGCCGGCGCCGAACACCGGGGAGCTGTTTTTT.

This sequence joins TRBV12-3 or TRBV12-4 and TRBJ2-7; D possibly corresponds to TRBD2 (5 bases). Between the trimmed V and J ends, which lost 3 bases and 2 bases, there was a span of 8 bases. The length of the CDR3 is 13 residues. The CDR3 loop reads CASSFARAYEQYF. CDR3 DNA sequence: TGTGCCAGCAGTTTCGCGAGGGCCTACGAGCAGTACTTC.

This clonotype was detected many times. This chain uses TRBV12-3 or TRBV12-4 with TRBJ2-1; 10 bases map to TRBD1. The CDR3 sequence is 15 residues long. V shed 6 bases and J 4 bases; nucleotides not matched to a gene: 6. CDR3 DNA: TGTGCCAGCAGACTCGACAGGGGGCCATACAATGAGCAGTTCTTC. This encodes CASRLDRGPYNEQFF.

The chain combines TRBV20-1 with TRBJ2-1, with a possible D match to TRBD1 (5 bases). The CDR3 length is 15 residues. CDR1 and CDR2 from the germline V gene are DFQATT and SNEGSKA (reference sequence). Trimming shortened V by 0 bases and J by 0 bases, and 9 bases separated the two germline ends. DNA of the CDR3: TGCAGTGCTAGAGATCCCGGACACTCCTACAATGAGCAGTTCTTC. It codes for CSARDPGHSYNEQFF.

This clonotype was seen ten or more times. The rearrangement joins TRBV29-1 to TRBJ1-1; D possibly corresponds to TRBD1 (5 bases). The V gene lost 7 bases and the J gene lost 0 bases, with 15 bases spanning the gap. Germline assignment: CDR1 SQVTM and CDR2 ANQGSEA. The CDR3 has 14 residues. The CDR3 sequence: CSASIGGMNTEAFF. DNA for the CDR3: TGCAGCGCCTCAATCGGGGGGATGAACACTGAAGCTTTCTTT.

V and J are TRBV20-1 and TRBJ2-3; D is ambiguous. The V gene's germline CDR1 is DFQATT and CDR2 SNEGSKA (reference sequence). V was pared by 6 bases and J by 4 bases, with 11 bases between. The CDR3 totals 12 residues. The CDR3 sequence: CSAVGNPDTQYF. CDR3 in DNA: TGCAGTGCGGTGGGTAATCCAGATACGCAGTATTTT.